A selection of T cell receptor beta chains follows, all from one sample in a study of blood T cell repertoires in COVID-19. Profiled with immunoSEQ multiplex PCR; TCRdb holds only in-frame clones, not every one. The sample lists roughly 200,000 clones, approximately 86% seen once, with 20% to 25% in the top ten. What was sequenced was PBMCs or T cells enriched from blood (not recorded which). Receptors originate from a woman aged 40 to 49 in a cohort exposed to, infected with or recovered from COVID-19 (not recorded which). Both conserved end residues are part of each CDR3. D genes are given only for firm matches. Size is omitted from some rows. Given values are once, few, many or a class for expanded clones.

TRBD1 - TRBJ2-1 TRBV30 CAWGVGTGSYNEQFF
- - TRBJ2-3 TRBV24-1 CATSVGDTQYF
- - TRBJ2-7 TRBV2 CASSVSKGQGIFYEQYF
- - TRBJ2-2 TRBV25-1 CASSGRANTGELFF
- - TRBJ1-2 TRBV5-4 CASSYTGLHQTYTF
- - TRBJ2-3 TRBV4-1 CASSPRTPSTDTQYF
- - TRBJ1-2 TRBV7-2 CASSTLRGGYTF
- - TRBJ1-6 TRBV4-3 CASSPRKGSPLHF
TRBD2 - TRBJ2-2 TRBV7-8 CASSLRETSGVAGELFF
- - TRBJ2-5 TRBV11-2 CASSPRTEETQYF
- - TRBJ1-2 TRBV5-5 CASSLNRVYGYTF
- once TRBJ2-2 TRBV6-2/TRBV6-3 CASSSGGLTAGELFF
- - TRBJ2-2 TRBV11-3 CASSFREGPGELFF
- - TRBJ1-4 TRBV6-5 CASSSPGEKLFF
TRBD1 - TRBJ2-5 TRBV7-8 CASSPTGGGETQYF
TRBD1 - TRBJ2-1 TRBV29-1 CSVSGTGSSYNEQFF
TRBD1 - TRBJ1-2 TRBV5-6 CASRLQGLDYGYTF
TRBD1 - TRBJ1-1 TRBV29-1 CSAGDRGSTEAFF
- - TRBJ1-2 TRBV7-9 CASSPTARGGTF
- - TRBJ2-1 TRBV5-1 CASSYTGLLNEQFF
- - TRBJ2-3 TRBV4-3 CASSQVRLAPDTQYF
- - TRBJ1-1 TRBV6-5 CASSYSMEARTEAFF
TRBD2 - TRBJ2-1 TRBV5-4 CASSFEAGAEQFF
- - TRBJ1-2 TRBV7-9 CASSLRASNYGYTF
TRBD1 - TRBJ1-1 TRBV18 CASSPTGTTEAFF
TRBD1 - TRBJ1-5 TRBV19 CASSIIPLDRANQPQHF
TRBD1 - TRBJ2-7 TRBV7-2 CASSLVGQGSYEQYF
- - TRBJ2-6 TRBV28 CASSLGHLGGGANVLTF
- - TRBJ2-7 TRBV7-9 CASSFQQGSYEQYF
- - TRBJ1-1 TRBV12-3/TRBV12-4 CASSSGGTEAFF
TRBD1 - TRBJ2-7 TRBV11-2 CASSLRRQGEGEQYF
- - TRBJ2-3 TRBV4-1 CASSLSFDTQYF
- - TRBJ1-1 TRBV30 CALDRSRTEAFF
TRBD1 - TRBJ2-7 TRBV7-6 CASSPRGTGIYEQYF
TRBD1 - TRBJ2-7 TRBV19 CASKIGQGAHEQYF
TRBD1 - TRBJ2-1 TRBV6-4 CASSPQGASEGYNEQFF
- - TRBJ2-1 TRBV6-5 CASSYSRRGEQFF
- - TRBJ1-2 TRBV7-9 CASSLPGSNYGYTF
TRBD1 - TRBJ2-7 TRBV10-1 CASSEVVGQGYEQYF
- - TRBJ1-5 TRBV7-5 CVRSLDSGTGKPQHF
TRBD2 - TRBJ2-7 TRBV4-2 CASSQGTSGLYEQYF
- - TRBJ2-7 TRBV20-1 CSAGPGTTQYF
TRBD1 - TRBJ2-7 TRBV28 CASSSLSARGLNEQYF
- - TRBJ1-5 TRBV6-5 CASSPHSVGNQPQHF
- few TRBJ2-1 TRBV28 CASSFGSNEQFF
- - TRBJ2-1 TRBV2 CASSATGGDYNEQFF
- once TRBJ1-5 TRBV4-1 CASSQDSRQVLPQHF
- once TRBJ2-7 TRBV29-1 CSVESQGGYEQYF
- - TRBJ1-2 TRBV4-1 CASSQEWGQGALGYTF
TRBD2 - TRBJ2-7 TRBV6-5 CASISPGGGHEQYF
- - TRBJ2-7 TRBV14 CASSHRIYYEQYF
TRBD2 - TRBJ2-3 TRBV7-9 CASSTSGSTDTQYF
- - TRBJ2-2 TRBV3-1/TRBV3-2 CASSRGTLGGELFF
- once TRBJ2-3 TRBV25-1 CASSDPGFGTDTQYF
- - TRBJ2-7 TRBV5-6 CASSLVPGYYEQYF
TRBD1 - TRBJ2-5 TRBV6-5 CASSYEGTGRQETQYF
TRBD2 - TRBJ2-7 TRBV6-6 CASSYLLAGGAYEQYF